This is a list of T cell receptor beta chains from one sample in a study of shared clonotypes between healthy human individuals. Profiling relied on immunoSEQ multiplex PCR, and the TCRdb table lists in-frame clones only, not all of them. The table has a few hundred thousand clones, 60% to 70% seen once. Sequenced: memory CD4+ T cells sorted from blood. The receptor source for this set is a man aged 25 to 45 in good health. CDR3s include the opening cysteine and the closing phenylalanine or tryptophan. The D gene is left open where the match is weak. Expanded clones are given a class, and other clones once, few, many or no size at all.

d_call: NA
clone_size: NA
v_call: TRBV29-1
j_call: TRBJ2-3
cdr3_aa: CSSSRGGGNQDTQYF
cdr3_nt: TGCAGCTCCTCTAGGGGGGGCGGCAATCAGGATACGCAGTATTTT

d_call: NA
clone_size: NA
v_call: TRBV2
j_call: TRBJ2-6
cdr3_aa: CASRETNSGANVLTF
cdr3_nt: TGTGCCAGCAGGGAGACAAACTCTGGGGCCAACGTCCTGACTTTC

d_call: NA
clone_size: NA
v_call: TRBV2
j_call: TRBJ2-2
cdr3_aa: CASREQGPTGELFF
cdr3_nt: TGTGCCAGCAGGGAACAGGGTCCCACCGGGGAGCTGTTTTTT

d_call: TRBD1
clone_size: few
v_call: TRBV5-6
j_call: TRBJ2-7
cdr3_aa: CASSTTGGGGEQYF
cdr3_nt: TGTGCCAGCAGCACGACAGGGGGCGGGGGCGAGCAGTACTTC

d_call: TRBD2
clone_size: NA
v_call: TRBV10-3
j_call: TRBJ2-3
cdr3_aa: CAITPLAGETDTQYF
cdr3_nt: TGTGCCATCACCCCCCTAGCGGGAGAAACAGATACGCAGTATTTT

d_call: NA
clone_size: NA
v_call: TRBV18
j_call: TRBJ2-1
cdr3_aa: CASSLSGPLDEQFF
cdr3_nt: TGTGCCAGCTCACTTTCCGGACCTCTTGATGAGCAGTTCTTC

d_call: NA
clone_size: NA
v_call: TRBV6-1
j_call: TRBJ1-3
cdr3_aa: CASRMMTGNTIYF
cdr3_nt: TGTGCCAGCAGGATGATGACTGGAAACACCATATATTTT

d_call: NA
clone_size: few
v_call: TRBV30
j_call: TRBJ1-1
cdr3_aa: CAWSVSLGLGNF
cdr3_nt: TGTGCCTGGAGTGTATCCCTCGGGCTCGGAAACTTT

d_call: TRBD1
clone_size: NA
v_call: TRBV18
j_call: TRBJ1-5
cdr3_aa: CASSQQGDQPQHF
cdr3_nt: TGTGCCAGCTCACAACAGGGGGACCAGCCCCAGCATTTT

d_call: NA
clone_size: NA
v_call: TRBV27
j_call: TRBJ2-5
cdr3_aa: CASSRTRWETQYF
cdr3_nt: TGTGCCAGCAGTCGCACTAGATGGGAGACCCAGTACTTC

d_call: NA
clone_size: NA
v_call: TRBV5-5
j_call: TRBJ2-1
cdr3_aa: CASSLETVSPLYNEQFF
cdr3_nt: TGTGCCAGCAGCTTGGAGACGGTCTCACCACTATACAATGAGCAGTTCTTC

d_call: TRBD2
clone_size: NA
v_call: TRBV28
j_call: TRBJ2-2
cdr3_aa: CASRLSGRYTGELFF
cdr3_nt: TGTGCCAGCAGGCTTAGCGGGAGGTACACCGGGGAGCTGTTTTTT

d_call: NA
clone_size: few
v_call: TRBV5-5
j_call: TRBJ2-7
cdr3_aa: CASSTGTPSQYF
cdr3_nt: TGTGCCAGCAGCACCGGGACACCCTCGCAGTACTTC

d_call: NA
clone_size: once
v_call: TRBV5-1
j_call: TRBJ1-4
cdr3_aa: CASSPDHQSEKLFF
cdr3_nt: TGCGCCAGCAGCCCGGATCATCAGAGTGAAAAACTGTTTTTT

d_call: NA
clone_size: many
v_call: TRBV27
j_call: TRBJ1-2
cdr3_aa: CASSNREVDGYTF
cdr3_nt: TGTGCCAGCAGCAACAGGGAGGTCGATGGCTACACCTTC

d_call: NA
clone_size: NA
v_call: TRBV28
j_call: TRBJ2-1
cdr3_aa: CASSPQYNEQFF
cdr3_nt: TGTGCCAGCAGTCCTCAGTACAATGAGCAGTTCTTC

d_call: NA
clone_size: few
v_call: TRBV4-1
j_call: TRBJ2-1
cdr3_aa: CASSQAEGGSYNEQFF
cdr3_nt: TGCGCCAGCAGCCAAGCTGAGGGCGGCTCCTACAATGAGCAGTTCTTC

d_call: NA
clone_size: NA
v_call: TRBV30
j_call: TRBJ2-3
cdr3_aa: CAWSVQRDTQYF
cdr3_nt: TGTGCCTGGAGTGTCCAGAGGGATACGCAGTATTTT

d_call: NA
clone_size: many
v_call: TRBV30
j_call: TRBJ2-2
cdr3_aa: CAWKGLVTGELFF
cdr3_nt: TGTGCCTGGAAAGGGCTCGTCACCGGGGAGCTGTTTTTT

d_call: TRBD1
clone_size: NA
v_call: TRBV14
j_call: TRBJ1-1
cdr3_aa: CASSPPRQGGKNTEAFF
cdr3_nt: TGTGCCAGCAGCCCCCCCCGACAGGGAGGTAAGAACACTGAAGCTTTCTTT

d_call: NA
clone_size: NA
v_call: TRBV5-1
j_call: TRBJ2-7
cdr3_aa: CASSLGKGSDEQYF
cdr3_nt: TGCGCCAGCAGCTTGGGGAAAGGGTCTGACGAGCAGTACTTC

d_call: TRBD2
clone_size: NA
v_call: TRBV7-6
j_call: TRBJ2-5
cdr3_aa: CASSYNSGIETQYF
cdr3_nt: TGTGCCAGCAGCTACAACAGCGGGATTGAGACCCAGTACTTC

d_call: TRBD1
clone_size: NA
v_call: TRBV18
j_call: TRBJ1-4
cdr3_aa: CASSPSGQGAWELFF
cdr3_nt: TGTGCCAGCTCACCTTCTGGACAGGGAGCGTGGGAACTGTTTTTT

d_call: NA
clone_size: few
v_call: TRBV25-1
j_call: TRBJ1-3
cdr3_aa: CASSEEISGNTIYF
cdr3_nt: TGTGCCAGCAGTGAAGAAATCTCTGGAAACACCATATATTTT

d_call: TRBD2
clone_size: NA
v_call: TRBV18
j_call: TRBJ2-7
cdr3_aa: CASSQTNGRSGEQYF
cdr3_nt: TGTGCCAGCTCACAAACGAACGGGAGGTCGGGCGAGCAGTACTTC

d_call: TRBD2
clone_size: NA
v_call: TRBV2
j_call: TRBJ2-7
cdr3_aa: CASGAGGRNYEQYF
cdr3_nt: TGTGCCAGCGGGGCTGGCGGGAGGAACTACGAGCAGTACTTC

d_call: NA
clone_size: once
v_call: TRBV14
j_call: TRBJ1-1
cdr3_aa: CASEGFGEAFF
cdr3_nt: TGTGCCAGCGAGGGGTTTGGGGAAGCTTTCTTT

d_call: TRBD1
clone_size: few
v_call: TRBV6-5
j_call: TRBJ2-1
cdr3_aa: CASSTGVSNEQFF
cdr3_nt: TGTGCCAGCAGCACAGGGGTCTCCAATGAGCAGTTCTTC

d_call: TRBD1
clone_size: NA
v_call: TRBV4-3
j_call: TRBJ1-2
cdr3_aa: CASSQADRGVHGYTF
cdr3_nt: TGCGCCAGCAGCCAAGCGGACAGGGGGGTTCATGGCTACACCTTC

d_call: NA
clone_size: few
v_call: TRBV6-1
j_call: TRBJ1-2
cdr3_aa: CASSLWGESLSTF
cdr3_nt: TGTGCCAGCAGTCTGTGGGGGGAGTCCTTATCGACCTTC

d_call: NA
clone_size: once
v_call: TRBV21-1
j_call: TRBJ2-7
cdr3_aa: CASSKGLVIYEQYF
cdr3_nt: TGTGCCAGCAGCAAGGGACTAGTCATCTACGAGCAGTACTTC

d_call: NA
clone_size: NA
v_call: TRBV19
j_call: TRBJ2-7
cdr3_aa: CASSTGYEQYF
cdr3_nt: TGTGCCAGTAGTACGGGGTACGAGCAGTACTTC

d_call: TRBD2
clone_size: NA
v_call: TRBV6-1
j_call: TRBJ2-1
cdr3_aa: CASSILAGGNNEQFF
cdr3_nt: TGTGCCAGCAGTATCCTAGCGGGAGGGAATAATGAGCAGTTCTTC

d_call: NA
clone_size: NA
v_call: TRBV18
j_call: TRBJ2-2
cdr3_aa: CASSLSGQWTGELFF
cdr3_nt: TGTGCCAGCTCACTATCGGGCCAATGGACCGGGGAGCTGTTTTTT

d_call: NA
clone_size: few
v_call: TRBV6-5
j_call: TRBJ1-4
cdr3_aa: CASSYSEYSTNEKLFF
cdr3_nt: TGTGCCAGCAGTTACTCGGAGTATTCAACTAATGAAAAACTGTTTTTT

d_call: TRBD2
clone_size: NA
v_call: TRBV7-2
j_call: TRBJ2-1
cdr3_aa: CASSHTSGGYDEQFF
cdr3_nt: TGTGCCAGCAGCCATACTAGCGGGGGATACGATGAGCAGTTCTTC

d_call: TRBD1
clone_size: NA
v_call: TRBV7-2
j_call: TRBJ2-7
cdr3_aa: CASSPLPGQGVYEQYF
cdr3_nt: TGTGCCAGCAGCCCCCTTCCGGGACAGGGGGTGTACGAGCAGTACTTC

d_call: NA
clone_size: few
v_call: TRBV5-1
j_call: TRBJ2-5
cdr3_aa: CASKFGLRPQETQYF
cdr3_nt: TGCGCCAGCAAATTCGGCCTACGGCCACAAGAGACCCAGTACTTC

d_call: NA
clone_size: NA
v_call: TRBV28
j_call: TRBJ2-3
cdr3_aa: CASSAGGVRRTDTQYF
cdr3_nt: TGTGCCAGCAGTGCAGGGGGGGTCAGGAGGACAGATACGCAGTATTTT

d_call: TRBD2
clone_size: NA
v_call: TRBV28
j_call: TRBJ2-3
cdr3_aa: CASGLAGFAYTQYF
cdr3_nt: TGTGCCAGCGGGCTAGCGGGATTCGCTTATACGCAGTATTTT

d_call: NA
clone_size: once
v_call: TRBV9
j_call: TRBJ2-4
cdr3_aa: CASSVGSNLDLGAKNIQYF
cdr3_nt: TGTGCCAGCAGCGTAGGTAGTAACCTCGACCTAGGGGCCAAAAACATTCAGTACTTC

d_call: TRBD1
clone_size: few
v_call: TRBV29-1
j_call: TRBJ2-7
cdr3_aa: CSASRTGGEEEQYF
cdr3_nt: TGCAGCGCTTCGCGGACAGGGGGTGAGGAAGAGCAGTACTTC

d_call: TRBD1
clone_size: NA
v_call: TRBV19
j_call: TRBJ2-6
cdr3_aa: CASSAKPTGAGANVLTF
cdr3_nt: TGTGCCAGTAGTGCTAAACCGACAGGGGCTGGGGCCAACGTCCTGACTTTC